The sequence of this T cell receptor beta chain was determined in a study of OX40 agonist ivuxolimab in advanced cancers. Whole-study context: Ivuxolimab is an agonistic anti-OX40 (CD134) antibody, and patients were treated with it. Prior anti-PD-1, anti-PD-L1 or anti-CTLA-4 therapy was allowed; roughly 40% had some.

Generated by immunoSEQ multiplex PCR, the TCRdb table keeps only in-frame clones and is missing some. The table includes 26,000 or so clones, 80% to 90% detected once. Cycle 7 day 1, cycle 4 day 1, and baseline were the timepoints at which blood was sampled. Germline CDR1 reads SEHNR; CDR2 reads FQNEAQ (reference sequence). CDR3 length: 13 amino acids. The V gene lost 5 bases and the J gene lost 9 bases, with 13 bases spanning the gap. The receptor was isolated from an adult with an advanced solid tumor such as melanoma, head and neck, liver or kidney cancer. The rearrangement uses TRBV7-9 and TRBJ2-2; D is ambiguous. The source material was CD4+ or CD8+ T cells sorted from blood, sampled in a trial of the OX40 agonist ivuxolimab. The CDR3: CASSAIGKRELFF. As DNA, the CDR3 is TGTGCCAGCAGCGCAATTGGGAAGCGGGAGCTGTTTTTT.